This T cell receptor (beta chain) was retrieved from a study of blood T cell repertoires in COVID-19. Repertoires were generated with immunoSEQ multiplex PCR, while TCRdb's copy carries only in-frame clones and drops some. The data show 250,000 to 300,000 clones, nearly 90% seen once. The CDR3 totals 13 residues. Trimming shortened V by 6 bases and J by 7 bases, and 15 bases separated the two germline ends. The rearrangement uses TRBV12-3 or TRBV12-4 and TRBJ1-2; D unresolved. The clonotype originates from a woman aged 55-70 years with COVID-19, enrolled during active disease. Sequenced sample: peripheral blood. CDR3 in DNA: TGTGCCAGCAGCTCCGGGAGGCGGTCTGGCTACACCTTC. Translating it yields CASSSGRRSGYTF.